The 26 T cell receptor beta chains in this list originate from one sample, sequenced in a study of T-cell reconstitution after alpha-beta-depleted transplantation in children. Unique molecular identifiers tagged the TCRbeta library. TCRdb re-derived calls from the PCR reads in MiXCR, one entry per CDR3 protein. The data hold around 370,000 distinct CDR3 sequences, with under 13% observed a single time. This specimen consisted of PBMCs from the stem cell graft donor, obtained from the stem cell graft. Every receptor here comes from a human donor who donated a stem cell graft to a child with acute lymphoblastic leukemia.

The chain is built from TRBV3-1 and TRBJ1-1; possibly TRBD1 for D (5 bases). The CDR3 totals 15 residues. Germline V gene data show CDR1 as LGHDT and CDR2 as YNNKEL (reference sequence). V lost 0 bases and J 2 bases, leaving 10 bases between the germline ends. In DNA, the CDR3 is TGTGCCAGCAGCCAAGATCAGACAGCCAACACTGAAGCTTTCTTT. Protein product: CASSQDQTANTEAFF.

This clonotype showed up just a few times. The rearrangement links TRBV12-3 or TRBV12-4 to TRBJ2-2, with D maybe TRBD2 (6 bases). The CDR3 spans 14 residues. V was cut by 10 bases and J by 0 bases, with 12 bases left in between. The CDR3 reads CATSGAANTGELFF. CDR3 DNA sequence: TGTGCCACCTCGGGAGCGGCGAACACCGGGGAGCTGTTTTTT.

This clonotype was counted between two and nine times. The J gene is TRBJ2-1, the V gene TRBV24-1; 7 bases align to TRBD2. Germline V gene lookup returns CDR1 KGHDR and CDR2 SFDVKD. V shed 3 bases and J 7 bases; nucleotides not matched to a gene: 5. CDR3 length equals 14 residues. This CDR3 is CATSDLRGGNEQFF. The CDR3 DNA sequence: TGTGCCACCAGTGATCTAAGGGGAGGGAATGAGCAGTTCTTC.

This chain uses TRBV4-1 with TRBJ2-7; TRBD2 aligns across 11 bases. Germline CDR1 reads MGHRA; CDR2 reads YSYEKL. This CDR3 has 16 amino acids. With V trimmed by 2 bases and J by 2 bases, 5 bases remained unmatched. CDR3 bases: TGCGCCAGCAGCCAACTACTAGCGGGAGACACCTACGAGCAGTACTTC. Its translation: CASSQLLAGDTYEQYF.

Only a few counts were recorded for this clonotype. V and J are TRBV12-3 or TRBV12-4 and TRBJ1-2, with 10 bases aligning to TRBD1. With V trimmed by 1 base and J by 3 bases, 2 bases remained unmatched. The CDR3 has 15 amino acids. The DNA of the CDR3 is TGTGCCAGCAGTTTAGGACAGGGGGCATACTATGGCTACACCTTC. As protein: CASSLGQGAYYGYTF.

This clonotype turned up a few times. The rearrangement uses TRBV7-9 and TRBJ2-3; D possibly matches TRBD1 or TRBD2 (6 bases each). Germline-derived CDR1 and CDR2 are SEHNR and FQNEAQ (reference sequence). Trimming pared 5 bases from V and 5 bases from J, leaving 20 bases between. The CDR3 extends over 16 amino acids. Here the CDR3 reads CASSLSYREEEDTQYF. The CDR3 nucleotides read TGTGCCAGCAGCCTATCATACAGGGAGGAGGAAGATACGCAGTATTTT.

This clonotype was seen a few times. Its ends do not fully match the called genes, so a read error is possible. In nucleotides, the CDR3 is TGCTGTGCTAGAAGTCGGGACAGGGGAAGATTGGATGGCTACACCTTC. Its protein is CCARSRDRGRLDGYTF. The rearrangement joins TRBV20-1 to TRBJ1-2; 10 positions agree with TRBD1. The CDR3 loop spans 16 amino acids. Per the germline V gene, CDR1 is DFQATT and CDR2 is SNEGSKA (reference sequence).

This clonotype was seen a single time. The chain combines TRBV28 with TRBJ2-7; 13 positions agree with TRBD2. Per germline, CDR1 MDHEN and CDR2 SYDVKM. The CDR3 covers 20 residues. V dropped 5 bases and J dropped 0; count of bases not matched to a gene: 16. CDR3: CASSPTSGGLAGLSSYEQYF. The CDR3, as DNA: TGTGCCAGCAGTCCAACCTCCGGGGGACTAGCGGGACTTAGCTCCTACGAGCAGTACTTC.

At least ten counts were recorded for this clonotype. The chain uses TRBV7-9 and TRBJ1-1, with 7 bases identical to TRBD1. The CDR3 totals 14 residues. The ends lost 3 bases at V and 1 base at J; junction bases unmatched: 2. The germline gives CDR1 SEHNR, CDR2 FQNEAQ (reference sequence). The CDR3 here is CASSFRGSNTEAFF. The CDR3 DNA is TGTGCCAGCAGCTTCAGGGGGTCGAACACTGAAGCTTTCTTT.

The sample holds a few counts of this clonotype. The chain has TRBV7-9 and TRBJ2-7, with D unclear. Trimming took off 0 bases at V and 6 bases at J, with 12 bases between the two ends. Germline CDR1 reads SEHNR; CDR2 reads FQNEAQ (reference sequence). The CDR3 loop spans 14 amino acids. CDR3 coding DNA: TGTGCCAGCAGCTTAGCGCCCCCGGGCACCGAGCAGTACTTC. It yields the protein CASSLAPPGTEQYF.

The V call is TRBV20-1, the J call TRBJ2-1, with D unresolved. V was shortened by 3 bases and J by 6 bases, with 12 bases between the two germline ends. Germline V gene sequence: CDR1 DFQATT, CDR2 SNEGSKA (reference sequence). The CDR3 has 13 residues. The CDR3 here is CSASSSLGNEQFF. The DNA for the CDR3 is TGCAGTGCTAGCAGTTCCTTAGGCAATGAGCAGTTCTTC.

This chain uses TRBV29-1 with TRBJ1-4; 9 bases fit TRBD1. V dropped 3 bases and J dropped 8; count of bases not matched to a gene: 7. This CDR3 has 14 amino acids. Germline V gene sequence: CDR1 SQVTM, CDR2 ANQGSEA. CDR3: CSVDPGTGQEKLFF. The CDR3 DNA reads as TGCAGCGTTGACCCTGGGACAGGGCAAGAAAAACTGTTTTTT.

This clonotype has just a few counts. This chain links TRBV15 with TRBJ2-5; either TRBD1 or TRBD2 may supply D (6 bases each). The V gene's germline CDR1 is LNHNV and CDR2 YYDKDF (reference sequence). This CDR3 spans 16 amino acids. V dropped 1 base and J dropped 5 bases, with 17 bases sitting between them. Written as DNA, the CDR3 is TGTGCCACCAGCAGAGTGCAGGGGAGGTTTGTCGAGACCCAGTACTTC. Translated: CATSRVQGRFVETQYF.

The gene calls are TRBV4-2 and TRBJ1-1; TRBD1 is a possible D gene (5 bases). The V end was cut by 0 bases, the J end by 5 bases, with 13 bases between. The CDR3 has 15 residues. The germline CDR1 and CDR2 sequences are LGHNA and YNFKEQ. CDR3 in DNA: TGTGCCAGCAGCCAAGAAGAGGGGCTCATGACTGAAGCTTTCTTT. Translation gives CASSQEEGLMTEAFF.

The chain recombines TRBV7-2 with TRBJ2-5; tentatively, D is TRBD1 or TRBD2 (6 bases each). Germline-derived CDR1 and CDR2 are SGHTA and FQGNSA. CDR3 length: 15 amino acids. Trimming shortened V by 3 bases and J by 5 bases, and 16 bases separated the two germline ends. The DNA of the CDR3 is TGTGCCAGCAGCTTGGCTTTGGGGGCGGGGGAGACCCAGTACTTC. Amino acid sequence: CASSLALGAGETQYF. Together with reference TRBV7-2 and TRBJ2-5, the CDR3 gives the full variable domain: GAGVSQSPSNKVTEKGKDVELRCDPISGHTALYWYRQSLGQGLEFLIYFQGNSAPDKSGLPSDRFSAERTGGSVSTLTIQRTQQEDSAVYLCASSLALGAGETQYFGPGTRLLVL.

This clonotype showed up just a few times. This chain joins TRBV12-3 or TRBV12-4 and TRBJ1-5; 7 nucleotides match TRBD1. After removal of 5 bases from V and 3 bases from J, the junction contained 10 bases not matched to a gene. There are 16 residues in the CDR3. CDR3 protein: CASSPATTGPNQPQHF. CDR3 nucleotide sequence: TGTGCCAGCAGTCCGGCCACGACAGGGCCCAATCAGCCCCAGCATTTT.

Notes on this clonotype: The germline gene is not matched at one end of the junction; a read error may be the cause. The chain couples TRBV3-1 to TRBJ2-2; D perhaps matches TRBD2 (5 bases). Per germline, CDR1 LGHDT and CDR2 YNNKEL (reference sequence). The CDR3 loop spans 13 amino acids. The CDR3 DNA is TGTCCCAGCAGCCGAAACGGGGCCGGGGAGCTGTTTTTT. Amino acids: CPSSRNGAGELFF.

This clonotype has a handful of counts. The chain couples TRBV4-1 to TRBJ2-1; the D call may be TRBD1 or TRBD2 (5 bases each). Germline V lookup: CDR1 MGHRA, CDR2 YSYEKL. This CDR3 has 12 residues. CDR3 loop: CLGERDCDEQFF. CDR3 nucleotide sequence: TGCTTGGGGGAGAGAGATTGTGATGAGCAGTTCTTC.

The chain is built from TRBV6-1 and TRBJ1-5, with D tentatively TRBD1 (6 bases). Germline CDR1 and CDR2: MNHNS and SASEGT. The length of the CDR3 is 16 residues. V lost 1 base, J lost 0 bases, and 10 bases lay in between. CDR3 sequence (DNA): TGTGCCAGCAGTGAAGTGCCAGGGGTTAGCAATCAGCCCCAGCATTTT. Residues: CASSEVPGVSNQPQHF.

The chain uses TRBV4-2 and TRBJ2-1; unclear D gene. The germline V and J ends were trimmed by 4 bases and 2 bases, with 12 bases remaining between them. Germline V CDR1 and CDR2: LGHNA, YNFKEQ. There are 15 residues in the CDR3. The CDR3 bases are TGTGCCAGCAGCCCCACCCTGACGACCTACAATGAGCAGTTCTTC. It translates to CASSPTLTTYNEQFF.

This clonotype was seen repeatedly, ten times or more. The J gene is TRBJ1-5, the V gene TRBV18; TRBD1 aligns across 9 bases. The CDR3 has 16 amino acids. CDR1 is KGHSH, CDR2 LQKENI, per germline. J gave up 7 bases and V 3 bases, and 10 bases lay outside the gene matches. The CDR3 sequence: CASSPIQGARGQPQHF. In DNA form, the CDR3 reads TGTGCCAGCTCACCCATACAGGGGGCGCGAGGGCAGCCCCAGCATTTT.

This clonotype was seen repeatedly, ten times or more. J is TRBJ2-7 and V is TRBV5-1; D is undetermined. Per germline, CDR1 SGHRS and CDR2 YFSETQ. V was trimmed by 3 bases and J by 2 bases, leaving 9 bases between them. The CDR3 spans 13 residues. The CDR3: CASSSTNAYEQYF. The CDR3 DNA sequence: TGCGCCAGCAGCTCGACAAACGCCTACGAGCAGTACTTC.

This chain joins TRBV19 and TRBJ2-5, with D possibly being TRBD2 (5 bases). The CDR3 extends over 13 amino acids. Deletions cut 5 bases from V and 5 bases from J, with 12 bases between. The V gene's germline CDR1 is LNHDA and CDR2 SQIVND (reference sequence). CDR3 protein: CASSGNAGETQYF. CDR3 bases: TGTGCCAGTAGTGGGAACGCGGGCGAGACCCAGTACTTC.

J is TRBJ1-2 and V is TRBV28; 8 nucleotides line up with TRBD1. The CDR3 runs to 16 residues. CDR1 is MDHEN and CDR2 is SYDVKM in the germline V gene. J gave up 1 base and V 3 bases, and 7 bases lay outside the gene matches. The CDR3, as DNA: TGTGCCAGCAGTTTTCCCGAGGGACAGGATAACTATGGCTACACCTTC. Protein sequence: CASSFPEGQDNYGYTF.

The chain uses TRBV4-1 and TRBJ1-5; 9 nucleotides agree with TRBD1. This CDR3 has 13 residues. CDR1 is MGHRA, CDR2 YSYEKL, per germline. V shed 5 bases and J 8 bases; nucleotides not matched to a gene: 4. The CDR3 DNA is TGCGCCAGCAGCGGACAGGGGTTCGAGCCCCAGCATTTT. The encoded protein is CASSGQGFEPQHF.

This rearrangement joins TRBV7-2 to TRBJ2-1, with TRBD2 matching over 8 bases. CDR3 length: 17 residues. Per germline, CDR1 SGHTA and CDR2 FQGNSA. J was trimmed by 9 bases and V by 1 base; bases with no gene match: 14. As DNA, the CDR3 is TGTGCCAGCAGCTTAGTGCTAACTAGCGGAACGGCGGGTGAGCAGTTCTTC. It specifies CASSLVLTSGTAGEQFF.